One sample yielded the 10 T cell receptor beta chains listed below, sequenced in a study of early T cells in non-severe SARS-CoV-2 infection. TCRdb re-analysed the 5' RACE reads in MiXCR, keeping a single row per CDR3 protein. The table lists tens of thousands of distinct CDR3 sequences, 4.2% of them singletons. Sequencing used whole blood. These TCRs come from an adult who was a healthcare worker with PCR-confirmed SARS-CoV-2 infection or an uninfected control (not recorded which).

This clonotype showed up many times. In DNA, the CDR3 is TGTGCCAGCAGCCTCCACCCCCAGCATTTT. Protein: CASSLHPQHF. The rearrangement joins TRBV6-1 to TRBJ1-5; D is ambiguous. The CDR3 loop spans 10 amino acids. V shed 6 bases and J shed 10 bases, with 7 bases lying between them. In germline, CDR1 is MNHNS, CDR2 SASEGT.

There are many counts of this clonotype. The CDR3 nucleotides read TGTGCCAGCAGCCAACTAGCGGTCTCCTACGAGCAGTACTTC. This codes for CASSQLAVSYEQYF. This chain joins TRBV3-1 and TRBJ2-7, with 7 bases lining up with TRBD2. V trimming: 2 bases; J trimming: 0 bases; junction bases outside the gene matches: 1. CDR1 LGHDT and CDR2 YNNKEL come from the germline V gene (reference sequence). The CDR3 has 14 amino acids.

This clonotype has just a few counts. The chain is built from TRBV20-1 and TRBJ2-7; the D gene is possibly TRBD1 (7 bases). Trimming took off 5 bases at V and 3 bases at J, with 17 bases between the two ends. Per germline, CDR1 DFQATT and CDR2 SNEGSKA (reference sequence). The CDR3 spans 14 residues. The CDR3 DNA is TGCAGTGCTCCACCAGGGGGGTCAGGCTACGAGCAGTACTTC. It encodes CSAPPGGSGYEQYF.

This clonotype came up many times. The rearrangement joins TRBV24-1 to TRBJ2-3; 7 bases fit TRBD1. Germline V gives CDR1 KGHDR, CDR2 SFDVKD. The CDR3 spans 15 residues. J lost 1 base, V lost 4 bases, and 4 bases had no gene match. CDR3 in DNA: TGTGCCACCAGTGACAAAACAGGGGGCACAGATACGCAGTATTTT. Translating it yields CATSDKTGGTDTQYF.

The chain links TRBV7-8 to TRBJ2-5; D call uncertain. The CDR3 covers 12 residues. Germline values: CDR1 SGHVS, CDR2 FQNEAQ. Trimming removed 6 bases at V and 3 bases at J, with 8 bases between. The CDR3 DNA reads as TGTGCCAGCAGGCGATCAGAAGAGACCCAGTACTTC. Translated: CASRRSEETQYF.

This clonotype was detected ten times or more. This chain uses TRBV3-1 with TRBJ2-2; the D gene is possibly TRBD2 (6 bases). The CDR3 consists of 15 residues. The ends were cut back, 5 bases at V and 4 bases at J, with 14 bases in the middle. Germline-derived CDR1 and CDR2 are LGHDT and YNNKEL (reference sequence). The DNA for the CDR3 is TGTGCCAGCAGCACGCGGGGCGGGCCCACCGGGGAGCTGTTTTTT. This encodes CASSTRGGPTGELFF.

This clonotype has more than one count but fewer than ten. The CDR3 loop reads CASSPDRKNSPLHF. CDR3 sequence (DNA): TGTGCCAGCTCACCGGACAGGAAGAATTCACCCCTCCACTTT. The gene calls are TRBV18 and TRBJ1-6; 7 bases are a match to TRBD1. After removal of 3 bases from V and 7 bases from J, the junction contained 3 bases not matched to a gene. The CDR3 runs to 14 residues. Germline V lookup: CDR1 KGHSH, CDR2 LQKENI.

Ten or more counts support this clonotype. CDR3 sequence (DNA): TGTGCCAGTAGTGAGTTGGGGCTGGGGAATCAGCCCCAGCATTTT. As protein: CASSELGLGNQPQHF. The chain carries TRBV19 and TRBJ1-5; TRBD1 might be the D (5 bases). Germline V gene lookup returns CDR1 LNHDA and CDR2 SQIVND (reference sequence). The CDR3 covers 15 residues. Deletions cut 5 bases from V and 4 bases from J, with 15 bases between. Drawing the rest from reference TRBV19 and TRBJ1-5, the complete variable domain is DGGITQSPKYLFRKEGQNVTLSCEQNLNHDAMYWYRQDPGQGLRLIYYSQIVNDFQKGDIAEGYSVSREKKESFPLTVTSAQKNPTAFYLCASSELGLGNQPQHFGDGTRLSIL.

The J gene is TRBJ1-2, the V gene TRBV19, with D uncertain. Germline values: CDR1 LNHDA, CDR2 SQIVND (reference sequence). V dropped 7 bases and J dropped 3 bases, with 9 bases sitting between them. The CDR3 contains 12 residues. CDR3 amino acids: CASTNGDYGYTF. The CDR3 nucleotides read TGTGCCAGTACGAATGGAGACTATGGCTACACCTTC.

This chain links TRBV7-3 with TRBJ2-3, with 10 bases aligning to TRBD2. Germline CDR1 SGHTA, CDR2 FQGTGA. This CDR3 spans 15 amino acids. The V segment lost 5 bases and the J segment 1 base; nucleotides outside the gene matches: 3. CDR3 coding DNA: TGTGCCAGCAGCCGAGCGGGAGGGGGCACAGATACGCAGTATTTT. It encodes CASSRAGGGTDTQYF.